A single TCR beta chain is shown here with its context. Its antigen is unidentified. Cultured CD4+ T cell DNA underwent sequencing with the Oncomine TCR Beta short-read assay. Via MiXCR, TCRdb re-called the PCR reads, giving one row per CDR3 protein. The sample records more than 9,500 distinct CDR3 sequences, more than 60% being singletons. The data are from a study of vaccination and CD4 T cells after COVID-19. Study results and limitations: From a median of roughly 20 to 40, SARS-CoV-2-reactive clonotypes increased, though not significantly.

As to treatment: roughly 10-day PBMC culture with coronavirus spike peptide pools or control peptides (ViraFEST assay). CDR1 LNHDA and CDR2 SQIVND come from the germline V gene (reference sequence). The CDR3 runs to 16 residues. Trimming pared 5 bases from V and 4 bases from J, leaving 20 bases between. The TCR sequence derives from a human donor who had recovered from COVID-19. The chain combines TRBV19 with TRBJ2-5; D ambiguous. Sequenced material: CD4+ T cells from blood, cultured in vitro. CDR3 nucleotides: TGTGCCAGTAGTGACCTGCAGAAGCCACTTGGAGAGACCCAGTACTTC. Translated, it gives CASSDLQKPLGETQYF.